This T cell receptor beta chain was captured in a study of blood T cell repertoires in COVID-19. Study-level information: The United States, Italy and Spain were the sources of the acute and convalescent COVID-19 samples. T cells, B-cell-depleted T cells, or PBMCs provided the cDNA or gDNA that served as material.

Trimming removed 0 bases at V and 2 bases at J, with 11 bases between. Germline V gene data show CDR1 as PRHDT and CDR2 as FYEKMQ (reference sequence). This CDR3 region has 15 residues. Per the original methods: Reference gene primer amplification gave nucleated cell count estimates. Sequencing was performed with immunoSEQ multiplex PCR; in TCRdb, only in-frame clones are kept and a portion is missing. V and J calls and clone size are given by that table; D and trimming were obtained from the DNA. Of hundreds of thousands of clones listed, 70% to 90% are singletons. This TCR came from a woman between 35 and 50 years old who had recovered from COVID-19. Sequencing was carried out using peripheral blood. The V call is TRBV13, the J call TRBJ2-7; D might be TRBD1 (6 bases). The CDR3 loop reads CASSLGQGWAYEQYF. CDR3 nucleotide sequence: TGTGCCAGCAGCTTAGGTCAGGGGTGGGCCTACGAGCAGTACTTC.